These 30 T cell receptor beta chains came from one sample sequenced in a study of T cells in Graves' hyperthyroidism and ophthalmopathy. Template material for amplifying TCR beta CDR3 regions consisted of RNA transcripts. HTBI primers were employed in a first-round RT-PCR of the TCR CDR3. TCRdb passed the multiplex PCR reads through MiXCR, listing each CDR3 protein once. The table has 500,000 to 550,000 distinct CDR3 sequences, about 20% seen once; the top ten hold about 45%. Sequenced input: blood. These receptors were taken from a middle-aged man with Graves' ophthalmopathy.

This clonotype has a count of ten or more. The chain combines TRBV3-1 with TRBJ1-2, with TRBD1 as a possible D gene (5 bases). The ends were cut back, 4 bases at V and 4 bases at J, with 16 bases in the middle. Looked up from germline, CDR1 is LGHDT and CDR2 is YNNKEL (reference sequence). The CDR3 length is 15 residues. In DNA form, the CDR3 reads TGTGCCAGCAGCCCCGAGGTACAGGCCACCTATGGCTACACCTTC. Its protein product is CASSPEVQATYGYTF.

The chain uses TRBV6-2 or TRBV6-3 and TRBJ1-2, with D perhaps matching TRBD1 (6 bases). Germline V CDR1 and CDR2: MNHEY, SVGEGT. V was cut by 5 bases and J by 4 bases, with 20 bases left in between. The CDR3 spans 16 residues. CDR3 DNA sequence: TGTGCCAGCAGTGGAGTGGCGAGGGGGTTGCGCTATGGCTACACCTTC. It translates to CASSGVARGLRYGYTF.

V gene TRBV6-1 combines with J gene TRBJ1-5; 7 positions match TRBD1. The ends lost 6 bases at V and 1 base at J; junction bases unmatched: 9. Looked up from germline, CDR1 is MNHNS and CDR2 is SASEGT. The CDR3 totals 16 residues. Written as DNA, the CDR3 is TGTGCCAGCAGCTACAGGGGATCTGGGAGCAATCAGCCCCAGCATTTT. It specifies CASSYRGSGSNQPQHF.

Many counts were recorded for this clonotype. The chain couples TRBV6-1 to TRBJ1-1, with 11 nucleotides matching TRBD1. Germline CDR1 MNHNS, CDR2 SASEGT. V was clipped by 6 bases and J by 5 bases; unmatched bases: 5. This CDR3 has 14 residues. CDR3 sequence: CASSPDRGLTEAFF. The CDR3 coding sequence is TGTGCCAGCAGCCCGGACAGGGGGCTTACTGAAGCTTTCTTT.

There are a few counts of this clonotype. The V call is TRBV6-1, the J call TRBJ2-5, with TRBD2 matching 13 bases. The J segment lost 5 bases and the V segment lost 5 bases, leaving 17 bases of the junction unmatched. The CDR3 has 19 amino acids. Germline V CDR1 and CDR2: MNHNS, SASEGT. The CDR3, as DNA: TGTGCCAGCAGTTTTTCCGGGTTGGGGGGACTAGCGGGACAGGAGACCCAGTACTTC. Translated: CASSFSGLGGLAGQETQYF.

In its sample, this clonotype was seen many times. The genes are TRBV7-3 and TRBJ2-6; possible D gene TRBD2, 6 bases. CDR1 is SGHTA, CDR2 FQGTGA, per germline. The CDR3 is 15 residues long. V shed 8 bases and J shed 2 bases, with 13 bases lying between them. The CDR3: CASGHGGTGANVLTF. CDR3 sequence (DNA): TGTGCCAGCGGTCACGGAGGGACTGGGGCCAACGTCCTGACTTTC.

The CDR3: CASSPSGTGKWSPLHF. The CDR3 bases are TGTGCCAGCAGCCCCTCCGGAACAGGGAAGTGGTCACCCCTCCACTTT. The rearrangement joins TRBV5-6 to TRBJ1-6, with D maybe TRBD1 (6 bases). V shed 4 bases and J shed 10 bases, with 21 bases lying between them. The length of the CDR3 is 16 residues. The germline V gene has CDR1 SGHDT and CDR2 YYEEEE. Combining the CDR3 with reference TRBV5-6 and TRBJ1-6 gives the whole variable domain DAGVTQSPTHLIKTRGQQVTLRCSPKSGHDTVSWYQQALGQGPQFIFQYYEEEERQRGNFPDRFSGHQFPNYSSELNVNALLLGDSALYLCASSPSGTGKWSPLHFGNGTRLTVT.

Only a few counts were recorded for this clonotype. The chain joins TRBV12-3 or TRBV12-4 to TRBJ2-1; D might be TRBD1 (6 bases). The V end was cut by 7 bases, the J end by 2 bases, with 15 bases between. The CDR3 consists of 15 residues. The CDR3 sequence is CASTSTGFTYNEQFF. The CDR3 DNA reads as TGTGCCAGCACCTCTACAGGGTTCACCTACAATGAGCAGTTCTTC.

This clonotype has a count of ten or more. The chain has TRBV28 and TRBJ1-5; TRBD1 aligns across 8 bases. This CDR3 contains 16 residues. The V gene's germline CDR1 is MDHEN and CDR2 SYDVKM. Trimming took 7 bases from V and 6 from J; bases not matched to a gene: 14. The CDR3 protein is CASKHAEDRAGQPQHF. The CDR3 DNA reads TGTGCCAGCAAACACGCGGAGGACAGGGCGGGTCAGCCCCAGCATTTT.

This clonotype was found many times. The V gene is TRBV7-2, the J gene TRBJ2-5, with unresolved D. The ends were cut back, 5 bases at V and 2 bases at J, with 9 bases in the middle. CDR1 is SGHTA, CDR2 FQGNSA, per germline. The CDR3 contains 13 residues. CDR3 nucleotide sequence: TGTGCCAGCAGCAAGGGAACTCAAGAGACCCAGTACTTC. This encodes CASSKGTQETQYF. Supplemented by reference TRBV7-2 and TRBJ2-5, the full variable domain reads GAGVSQSPSNKVTEKGKDVELRCDPISGHTALYWYRQSLGQGLEFLIYFQGNSAPDKSGLPSDRFSAERTGGSVSTLTIQRTQQEDSAVYLCASSKGTQETQYFGPGTRLLVL.

At least ten counts were recorded for this clonotype. The genes are TRBV7-8 and TRBJ2-7, with 7 positions matching TRBD1. The V segment lost 5 bases and the J segment 2 bases; nucleotides outside the gene matches: 6. The CDR3 length is 14 residues. CDR1 is SGHVS and CDR2 is FQNEAQ in the germline V gene. The CDR3 DNA reads as TGTGCCAGCAGCCATAGACAGGGTGCCTACGAGCAGTACTTC. It specifies CASSHRQGAYEQYF.

This clonotype came up a few times. The chain employs TRBV2 and TRBJ2-5; no clear D. Germline assignment: CDR1 SNHLY and CDR2 FYNNEI. The CDR3 has 12 residues. The V and J ends lost 8 bases and 1 base respectively, with 8 bases between them. CDR3 bases: TGTGCCAGCGGAGTTTTCCAAGAGACCCAGTACTTC. Its translation: CASGVFQETQYF.

This clonotype turned up a few times. The J gene is TRBJ1-2, the V gene TRBV6-2 or TRBV6-3; tentatively, D is TRBD1 (5 bases). Trimming removed 6 bases at V and 6 bases at J, with 8 bases between. This CDR3 region has 11 residues. Germline values: CDR1 MNHEY, CDR2 SVGEGT. The CDR3 protein is CASRRGNGYTF. The CDR3 DNA follows: TGTGCCAGCAGAAGGGGAAATGGCTACACCTTC.

CDR3 sequence reads: CAISRAQGLTEAFF. The CDR3 DNA reads TGTGCCATCAGCCGCGCACAGGGGCTCACTGAAGCTTTCTTT. V usage is TRBV10-3 and J usage is TRBJ1-1; TRBD1 aligns across 7 bases. CDR3 length: 14 residues. Germline loops: CDR1 ENHRY, CDR2 SYGVKD. The V gene end was trimmed by 6 bases and the J gene end by 4 bases; junction bases not matched to a gene: 8.

The table lists this clonotype with a few counts. This chain uses TRBV10-3 with TRBJ1-2, with 11 bases fitting TRBD1. Per the germline V gene, CDR1 is ENHRY and CDR2 is SYGVKD. The CDR3 loop spans 15 amino acids. J was trimmed by 8 bases and V by 8 bases; bases with no gene match: 13. The CDR3 nucleotides are TGTGCCATCCTTGGACAGGGGGCGAGGAATGTCGGCTACACCTTC. It is translated as CAILGQGARNVGYTF.

V and J are TRBV7-3 and TRBJ1-2; 10 bases are shared with TRBD1. Trimming cost V 5 bases and J 3 bases; bases outside gene matches: 9. The V gene's germline CDR1 is SGHTA and CDR2 FQGTGA. This CDR3 has 16 amino acids. In DNA, the CDR3 is TGTGCCAGCAGCGGTTTGGACAGGGGGATCGACTATGGCTACACCTTC. It translates to CASSGLDRGIDYGYTF. The whole variable domain, remainder taken from reference TRBV7-3 and TRBJ1-2, is GAGVSQTPSNKVTEKGKYVELRCDPISGHTALYWYRQSLGQGPEFLIYFQGTGAADDSGLPNDRFFAVRPEGSVSTLKIQRTERGDSAVYLCASSGLDRGIDYGYTFGSGTRLTVV.

In its sample, this clonotype was seen a few times. J is TRBJ2-1 and V is TRBV30, with TRBD2 matching 13 bases. The CDR3 is made up of 16 amino acids. V gave up 2 bases and J gave up 5 bases; unmatched junction bases: 6. The germline V gene has CDR1 GTSNPN and CDR2 SVGIG (reference sequence). DNA for the CDR3: TGTGCCTGGAGTCCACCGGGACTAGCGGGGAACAATGAGCAGTTCTTC. This encodes CAWSPPGLAGNNEQFF.

There are many counts of this clonotype. The chain carries TRBV11-2 and TRBJ2-7; D not certain. This CDR3 has 13 amino acids. The germline V gene encodes CDR1 SGHAT and CDR2 FQNNGV. With 1 base removed from V and 3 bases from J, the gap between germline ends came to 7 bases. CDR3 region: CASSLGRNYEQYF. CDR3 sequence (DNA): TGTGCCAGCAGCTTAGGTAGGAACTACGAGCAGTACTTC.

There are many counts of this clonotype. CDR3 protein: CASSLRDNTYEQYF. CDR3 DNA sequence: TGTGCCAGCAGCTTAAGGGACAACACCTACGAGCAGTACTTC. The V gene is TRBV7-9, the J gene TRBJ2-7; D may be TRBD1 (6 bases). The CDR3 has 14 residues. Germline CDR1 SEHNR, CDR2 FQNEAQ (reference sequence). Trimming took off 2 bases at V and 2 bases at J, with 10 bases between the two ends.

The genes are TRBV4-1 and TRBJ1-1; the D gene is possibly TRBD1 (6 bases). Germline CDR1 reads MGHRA; CDR2 reads YSYEKL. The V end lost 2 bases, the J end lost 0 bases, and 22 bases lay between the germline ends. The CDR3 consists of 19 residues. The DNA for the CDR3 is TGCGCCAGCAGCCAAACCAGAGACAGGCAACTCTCCATGAACACTGAAGCTTTCTTT. Amino acid sequence: CASSQTRDRQLSMNTEAFF.

This clonotype was detected many times. The chain recombines TRBV11-2 with TRBJ1-6, with TRBD1 identical over 10 bases. Germline assignment: CDR1 SGHAT and CDR2 FQNNGV. J gave up 8 bases and V 5 bases, and 6 bases lay outside the gene matches. This CDR3 is built from 15 residues. DNA of the CDR3: TGTGCCAGCAGCCCCGGGACAGGGGCCTATTCACCCCTCCACTTT. It translates to CASSPGTGAYSPLHF.

As for this clonotype: Just one base apart from a much larger clone, this may be a read error. The chain carries TRBV11-1 and TRBJ1-2; D is perhaps TRBD1 (6 bases). Looked up from germline, CDR1 is SGHAT and CDR2 is FQDESV (reference sequence). CDR3 length equals 13 residues. The CDR3 coding sequence is TGTGCCAGCAGCCCCCCGGGACACTATGGCTACGCCTTC. Translating it yields CASSPPGHYGYAF.

This clonotype was detected many times. The CDR3 DNA follows: TGTGCCAGCAGCCCGTCGACAGGGACAGATACGCAGTATTTT. This codes for CASSPSTGTDTQYF. The gene calls are TRBV7-9 and TRBJ2-3, with 7 bases matching TRBD1. Germline CDR1 is SEHNR and CDR2 is FQNEAQ (reference sequence). V lost 5 bases, J lost 3 bases, and 5 bases stayed unmatched. This CDR3 region has 14 residues.

Concerning this clonotype: Lacking the conserved final phenylalanine or tryptophan, this CDR3 likely reflects a read error. J is TRBJ1-4 and V is TRBV7-9, with 9 bases identical to TRBD1. From germline, CDR1 is SEHNR and CDR2 FQNEAQ (reference sequence). V shed 5 bases and J 2 bases; nucleotides not matched to a gene: 12. The CDR3 length is 18 residues. The CDR3 sequence: CASSRGQGRLATNEKLFY. The DNA of the CDR3 is TGTGCCAGCAGCCGCGGACAGGGGAGGTTAGCGACTAATGAAAAACTGTTTTAT.

This clonotype was seen repeatedly, ten times or more. This chain connects TRBV2 to TRBJ1-1; D remains unclear. CDR3 size: 13 residues. Germline V gives CDR1 SNHLY, CDR2 FYNNEI. V lost 6 bases to trimming and J lost 2 bases, with 10 bases between them. The CDR3 coding sequence is TGTGCCAGCAGCGCCGACCAAAACACTGAAGCTTTCTTT. Its protein product is CASSADQNTEAFF.

This clonotype was seen a few times. This chain uses TRBV24-1 with TRBJ2-7, with D perhaps TRBD1 or TRBD2 (5 bases each). The ends were cut back, 3 bases at V and 4 bases at J, with 12 bases in the middle. This CDR3 has 14 amino acids. Germline CDR1 and CDR2: KGHDR and SFDVKD. The CDR3 DNA reads as TGTGCCACCAGTGATGGGGACCTCGGTTACGAGCAGTACTTC. Translated: CATSDGDLGYEQYF.

This clonotype was recorded only once. The chain uses TRBV4-2 and TRBJ2-2; D is perhaps TRBD1 (5 bases). The CDR3 loop spans 15 amino acids. The V and J ends lost 2 bases and 0 bases respectively, with 7 bases between them. Germline lookup yields CDR1 LGHNA and CDR2 YNFKEQ. CDR3 DNA: TGTGCCAGCAGCCAACAGGGCGCGAACACCGGGGAGCTGTTTTTT. Translated, it gives CASSQQGANTGELFF.

The V and J genes are TRBV7-8 and TRBJ1-1; D unclear. The CDR3 has 15 amino acids. Germline V gene sequence: CDR1 SGHVS, CDR2 FQNEAQ. V dropped 4 bases and J dropped 4 bases, with 16 bases sitting between them. The CDR3 sequence: CASSSRSKGGTEAFF. CDR3 nucleotide sequence: TGTGCCAGCAGCTCTCGGTCGAAAGGCGGCACTGAAGCTTTCTTT.

Only a few counts were recorded for this clonotype. CDR3 protein: CSVGQGFGETQYF. CDR3 coding DNA: TGCAGCGTTGGACAGGGGTTCGGAGAGACCCAGTACTTC. This chain links TRBV29-1 with TRBJ2-5; 8 bases align to TRBD1. The germline CDR1 and CDR2 sequences are SQVTM and ANQGSEA. The CDR3 has 13 residues. After removal of 4 bases from V and 4 bases from J, the junction contained 5 bases not matched to a gene.

This rearrangement joins TRBV12-3 or TRBV12-4 to TRBJ1-1; TRBD1 matches at 7 bases. V lost 3 bases to trimming and J lost 1 base; unmatched junction nucleotides: 2. The CDR3 contains 14 residues. CDR3 residues: CASSFGQENTEAFF. Written as DNA, the CDR3 is TGTGCCAGCAGTTTCGGACAGGAGAACACTGAAGCTTTCTTT.